The present entry profiles one T cell receptor beta chain with its context. The data were obtained in a study of blood T cells in healthy people across ages. This CDR3 comprises 14 residues. Germline CDR1 reads MGHDK; CDR2 reads SYGVNS. V lost 1 base and J 1 base, leaving 7 bases between the germline ends. A sample-barcoded 5' primer and a J-beta primer mix were used in a second PCR of roughly 7 to 11 cycles. Each CDR3 protein gets one entry after TCRdb re-called the 5' RACE reads with MiXCR. The profile shows almost 800,000 distinct CDR3 sequences, nearly 60% of them singletons. V gene TRBV25-1 combines with J gene TRBJ2-5; no clear D. Input material: blood. The sequence derives from a young man in good health. The CDR3 is CASSELSGQETQYF. The CDR3 region has the DNA TGTGCCAGCAGTGAATTATCCGGCCAAGAGACCCAGTACTTC. Variable domain in full (rest from reference TRBV25-1 and TRBJ2-5): EADIYQTPRYLVIGTGKKITLECSQTMGHDKMYWYQQDPGMELHLIHYSYGVNSTEKGDLSSESTVSRIRTEHFPLTLESARPSHTSQYLCASSELSGQETQYFGPGTRLLVL.